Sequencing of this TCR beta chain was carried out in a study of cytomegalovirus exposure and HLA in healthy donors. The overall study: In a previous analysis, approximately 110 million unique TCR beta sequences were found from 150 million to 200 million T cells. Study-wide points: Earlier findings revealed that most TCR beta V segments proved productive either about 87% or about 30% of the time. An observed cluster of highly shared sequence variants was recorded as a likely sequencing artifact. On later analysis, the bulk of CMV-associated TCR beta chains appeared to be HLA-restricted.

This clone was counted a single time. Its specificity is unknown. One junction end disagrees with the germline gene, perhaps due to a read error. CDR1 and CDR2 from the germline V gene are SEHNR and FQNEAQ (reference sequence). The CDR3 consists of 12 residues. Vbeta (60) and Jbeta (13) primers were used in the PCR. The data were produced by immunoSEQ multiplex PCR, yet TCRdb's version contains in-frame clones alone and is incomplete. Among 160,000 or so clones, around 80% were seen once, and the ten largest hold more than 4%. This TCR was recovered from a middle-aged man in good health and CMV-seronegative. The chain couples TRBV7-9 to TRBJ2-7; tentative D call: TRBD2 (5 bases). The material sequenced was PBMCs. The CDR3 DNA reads TGTTCCAGCAGCTTAGCGCAGTCCGAGCAGTACTTC. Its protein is CSSSLAQSEQYF.